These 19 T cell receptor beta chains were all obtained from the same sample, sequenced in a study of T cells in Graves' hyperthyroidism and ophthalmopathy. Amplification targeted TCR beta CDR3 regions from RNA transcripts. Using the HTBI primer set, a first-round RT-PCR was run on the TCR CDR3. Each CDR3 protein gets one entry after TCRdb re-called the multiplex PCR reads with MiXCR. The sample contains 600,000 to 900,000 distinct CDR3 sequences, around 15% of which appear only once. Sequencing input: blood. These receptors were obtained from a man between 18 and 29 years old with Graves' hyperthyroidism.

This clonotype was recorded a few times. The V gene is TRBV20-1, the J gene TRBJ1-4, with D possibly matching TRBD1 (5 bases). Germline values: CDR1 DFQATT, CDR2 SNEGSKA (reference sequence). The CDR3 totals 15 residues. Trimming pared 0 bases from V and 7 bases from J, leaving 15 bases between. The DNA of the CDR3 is TGCAGTGCTAGAGATACTGAGGGGAGGATTGAAAAACTGTTTTTT. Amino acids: CSARDTEGRIEKLFF.

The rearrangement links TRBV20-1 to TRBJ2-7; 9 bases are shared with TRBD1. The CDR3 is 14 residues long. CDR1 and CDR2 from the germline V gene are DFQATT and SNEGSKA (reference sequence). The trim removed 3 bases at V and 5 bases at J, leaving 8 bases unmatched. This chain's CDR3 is CSAREGQGRDEQYF. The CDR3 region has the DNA TGCAGTGCTAGGGAAGGACAGGGGAGGGACGAGCAGTACTTC.

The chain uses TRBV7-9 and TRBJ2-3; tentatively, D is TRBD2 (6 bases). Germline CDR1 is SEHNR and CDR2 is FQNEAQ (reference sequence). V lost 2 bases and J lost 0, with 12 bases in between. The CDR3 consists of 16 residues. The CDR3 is CASSLRRGKSTDTQYF. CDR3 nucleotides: TGTGCCAGCAGCTTACGTCGCGGGAAAAGCACAGATACGCAGTATTTT.

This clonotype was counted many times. CDR3 residues: CASSLLVGRNTEAFF. The CDR3 nucleotides read TGTGCCAGCAGCCTTCTAGTAGGGCGGAACACTGAAGCTTTCTTT. This rearrangement joins TRBV28 to TRBJ1-1; D is undetermined. The CDR3 is 15 amino acids. The V end was cut by 6 bases, the J end by 1 base, with 15 bases between. The germline CDR1 and CDR2 sequences are MDHEN and SYDVKM.

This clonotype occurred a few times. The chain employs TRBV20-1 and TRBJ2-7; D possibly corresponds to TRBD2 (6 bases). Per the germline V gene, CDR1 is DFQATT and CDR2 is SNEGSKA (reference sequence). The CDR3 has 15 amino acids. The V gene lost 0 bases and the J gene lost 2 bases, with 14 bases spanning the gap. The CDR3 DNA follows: TGCAGTGCTAGAGATGGAACTAGCCCAACCTACGAGCAGTACTTC. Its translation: CSARDGTSPTYEQYF.

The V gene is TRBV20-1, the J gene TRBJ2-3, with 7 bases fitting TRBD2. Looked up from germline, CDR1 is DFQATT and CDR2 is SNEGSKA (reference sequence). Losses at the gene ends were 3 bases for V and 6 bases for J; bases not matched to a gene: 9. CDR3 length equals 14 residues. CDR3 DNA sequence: TGCAGTGCTAGGAGGGCGGGAGTGGGCGATACGCAGTATTTT. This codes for CSARRAGVGDTQYF.

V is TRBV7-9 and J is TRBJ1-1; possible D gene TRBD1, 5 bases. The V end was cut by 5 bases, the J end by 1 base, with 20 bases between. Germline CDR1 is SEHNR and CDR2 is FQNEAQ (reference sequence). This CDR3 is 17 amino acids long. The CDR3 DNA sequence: TGTGCCAGCAGCCCCCCTATCGGGACGGCCGCGAACACTGAAGCTTTCTTT. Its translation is CASSPPIGTAANTEAFF. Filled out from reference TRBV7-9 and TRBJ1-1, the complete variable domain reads DTGVSQNPRHKITKRGQNVTFRCDPISEHNRLYWYRQTLGQGPEFLTYFQNEAQLEKSRLLSDRFSAERPKGSFSTLEIQRTEQGDSAMYLCASSPPIGTAANTEAFFGQGTRLTVV.

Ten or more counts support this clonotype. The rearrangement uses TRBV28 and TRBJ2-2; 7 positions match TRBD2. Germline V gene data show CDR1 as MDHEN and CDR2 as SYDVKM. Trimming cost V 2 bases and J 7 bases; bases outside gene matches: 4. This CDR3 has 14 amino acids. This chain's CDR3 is CASSLAGVGGELFF. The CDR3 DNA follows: TGTGCCAGCAGTTTAGCGGGAGTCGGCGGGGAGCTGTTTTTT.

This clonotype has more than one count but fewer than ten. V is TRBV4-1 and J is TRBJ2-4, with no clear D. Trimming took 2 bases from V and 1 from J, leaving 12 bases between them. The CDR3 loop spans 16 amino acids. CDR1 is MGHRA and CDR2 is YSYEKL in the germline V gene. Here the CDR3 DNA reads TGCGCCAGCAGCCAATCGAGAACCTATGCCAAAAACATTCAGTACTTC. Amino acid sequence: CASSQSRTYAKNIQYF.

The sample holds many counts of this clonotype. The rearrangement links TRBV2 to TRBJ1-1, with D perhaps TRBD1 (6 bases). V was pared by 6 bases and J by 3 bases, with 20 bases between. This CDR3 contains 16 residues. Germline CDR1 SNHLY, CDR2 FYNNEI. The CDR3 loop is CASRAPPTGPDTEAFF. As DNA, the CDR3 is TGTGCCAGCAGGGCACCCCCCACAGGGCCGGACACTGAAGCTTTCTTT.

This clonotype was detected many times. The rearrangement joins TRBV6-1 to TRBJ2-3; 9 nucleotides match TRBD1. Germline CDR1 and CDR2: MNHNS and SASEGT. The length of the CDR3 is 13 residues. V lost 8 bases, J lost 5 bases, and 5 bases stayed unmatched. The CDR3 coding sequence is TGTGCCAGCGGACAGGGGAGTGGAGATACGCAGTATTTT. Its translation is CASGQGSGDTQYF.

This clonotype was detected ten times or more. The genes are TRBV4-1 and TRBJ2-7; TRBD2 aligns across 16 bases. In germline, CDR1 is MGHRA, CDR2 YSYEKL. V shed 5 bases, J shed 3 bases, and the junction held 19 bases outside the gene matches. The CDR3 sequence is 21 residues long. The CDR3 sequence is CASSISGLAGGPDPSIYEQYF. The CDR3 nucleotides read TGCGCCAGCAGCATCTCGGGACTAGCGGGAGGGCCGGATCCCTCCATCTACGAGCAGTACTTC.

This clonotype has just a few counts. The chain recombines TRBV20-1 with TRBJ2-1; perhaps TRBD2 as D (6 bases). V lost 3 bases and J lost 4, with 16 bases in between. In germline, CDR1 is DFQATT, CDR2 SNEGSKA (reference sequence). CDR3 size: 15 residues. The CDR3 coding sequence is TGCAGTGCTAGTCCAAGTGGGACTGGATACAATGAGCAGTTCTTC. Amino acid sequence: CSASPSGTGYNEQFF.

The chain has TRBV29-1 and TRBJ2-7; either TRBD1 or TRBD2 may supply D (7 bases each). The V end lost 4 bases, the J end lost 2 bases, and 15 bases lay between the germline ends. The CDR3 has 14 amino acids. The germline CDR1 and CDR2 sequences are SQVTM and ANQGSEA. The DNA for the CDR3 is TGCAGCGTTGCAGGGGGGGGGGGAGCCTACGAGCAGTACTTC. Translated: CSVAGGGGAYEQYF.

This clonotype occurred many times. In nucleotides, the CDR3 is TGTGCCAGCAGTTTATTCGCAGCGAACACCGGGGAGCTGTTTTTT. It yields the protein CASSLFAANTGELFF. V is TRBV12-3 or TRBV12-4 and J is TRBJ2-2, with unresolved D. V shed 2 bases and J shed 0 bases, with 7 bases lying between them. This CDR3 has 15 amino acids.

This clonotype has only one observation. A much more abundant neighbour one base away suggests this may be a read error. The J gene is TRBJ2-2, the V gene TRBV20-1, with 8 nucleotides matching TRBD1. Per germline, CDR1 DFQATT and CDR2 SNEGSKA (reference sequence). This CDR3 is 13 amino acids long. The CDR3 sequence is CRWTGKNTGGLFF. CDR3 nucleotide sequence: TGCAGGTGGACAGGGAAGAACACCGGGGGGCTGTTTTTT.

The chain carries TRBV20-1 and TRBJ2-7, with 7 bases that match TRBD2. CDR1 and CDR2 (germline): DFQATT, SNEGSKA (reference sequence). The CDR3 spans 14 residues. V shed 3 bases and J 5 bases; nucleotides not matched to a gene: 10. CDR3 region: CSASREGLDHEQYF. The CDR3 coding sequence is TGCAGTGCTAGTAGGGAGGGCCTAGACCACGAGCAGTACTTC.

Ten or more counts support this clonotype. The CDR3 DNA reads as TGTGCCAGCAGAACGGGACTAGCCGTATGGCAGTACTTC. This gives the protein CASRTGLAVWQYF. This chain connects TRBV28 to TRBJ2-7, with 9 bases aligning to TRBD2. The CDR3 runs 13 residues. Germline-derived CDR1 and CDR2 are MDHEN and SYDVKM. After removal of 6 bases from V and 9 bases from J, the junction contained 9 bases not matched to a gene.

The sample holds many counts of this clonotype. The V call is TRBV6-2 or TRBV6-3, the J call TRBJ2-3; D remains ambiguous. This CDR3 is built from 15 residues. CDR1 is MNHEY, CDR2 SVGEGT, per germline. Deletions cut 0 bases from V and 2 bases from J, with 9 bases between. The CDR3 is CASSYSHRHTDTQYF. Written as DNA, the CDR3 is TGTGCCAGCAGTTACTCGCATCGGCACACAGATACGCAGTATTTT.